These T cell receptor beta chains were read from a single sample in a study of blood T cells in healthy people across ages. TCRdb independently ran MiXCR on the 5' RACE reads; one entry per CDR3 protein. The sample carries 450,000 to 700,000 distinct CDR3 sequences, 27% recorded once. The sequencing sample was made of blood. The receptors were gathered from a woman aged 70-85 years in good health. Each CDR3 is given with its conserved first and last residue. The D gene is left open where the match is weak. Only some rows state a clone size, as once, few, many or a class for expanded clones.

cdr3_nt: TGTGCCAGCAGGGCAGGACCAGAAGCGGATACGCAGTATTTT
cdr3_aa: CASRAGPEADTQYF
d_call: NA
clone_size: NA
cdr3_length: 14
v_call: TRBV7-2
j_call: TRBJ2-3

cdr3_nt: TGTGCCAGCAGCTCCCGTAGGGCGGGACAGGGGGCGTCCAATGAGCAGTTCTTC
cdr3_aa: CASSSRRAGQGASNEQFF
d_call: TRBD1
clone_size: NA
cdr3_length: 18
v_call: TRBV7-2
j_call: TRBJ2-1

cdr3_nt: TGCAGTGCTAGAGATTACACCCTCGCCACCTACGAGCAGTACTTC
cdr3_aa: CSARDYTLATYEQYF
d_call: NA
clone_size: few
cdr3_length: 15
v_call: TRBV20-1
j_call: TRBJ2-7

cdr3_nt: TGTGCCAGCTCATCCGACACTGCAAGAGGCTACACCTTC
cdr3_aa: CASSSDTARGYTF
d_call: NA
clone_size: NA
cdr3_length: 13
v_call: TRBV18
j_call: TRBJ1-2

cdr3_nt: TGTGCCAGCAGCAAAGAAGGCAGGGGTCACGACACAGATACGCAGTATTTT
cdr3_aa: CASSKEGRGHDTDTQYF
d_call: NA
clone_size: once
cdr3_length: 17
v_call: TRBV21-1
j_call: TRBJ2-3

cdr3_nt: TGTGCCAGCAGCTCTCAAGGATTGGGGGGATTGAGCAATCAGCCCCAGCATTTT
cdr3_aa: CASSSQGLGGLSNQPQHF
d_call: NA
clone_size: many
cdr3_length: 18
v_call: TRBV4-2
j_call: TRBJ1-5

cdr3_nt: TGCAGTGCTAGAGATCAACGGGCCCCTAACTATGGCTACACCTTC
cdr3_aa: CSARDQRAPNYGYTF
d_call: NA
clone_size: NA
cdr3_length: 15
v_call: TRBV20-1
j_call: TRBJ1-2

cdr3_nt: TGTGCCAGCAGCGCGTCAGTCACTAACTATGGCTACACCTTC
cdr3_aa: CASSASVTNYGYTF
d_call: NA
clone_size: NA
cdr3_length: 14
v_call: TRBV7-9
j_call: TRBJ1-2

cdr3_nt: TGTGCCAGCAGCATCGCCGGGACAGGAGGAGAGACCCAGTACTTC
cdr3_aa: CASSIAGTGGETQYF
d_call: TRBD1
clone_size: few
cdr3_length: 15
v_call: TRBV28
j_call: TRBJ2-5

cdr3_nt: TGTGCCATCAGTGGATCGGCAGGGGCCACTGAAGCTTTCTTT
cdr3_aa: CAISGSAGATEAFF
d_call: NA
clone_size: NA
cdr3_length: 14
v_call: TRBV10-3
j_call: TRBJ1-1

cdr3_nt: TGCAGTGCTAGGGCGATCTCTCTCACCGGGGAGCTGTTTTTT
cdr3_aa: CSARAISLTGELFF
d_call: NA
clone_size: NA
cdr3_length: 14
v_call: TRBV20-1
j_call: TRBJ2-2

cdr3_nt: TGCAGTGGGAGACAGGGGGCAACAGATACGCAGTATTTT
cdr3_aa: CSGRQGATDTQYF
d_call: TRBD1
clone_size: NA
cdr3_length: 13
v_call: TRBV20-1
j_call: TRBJ2-3

cdr3_nt: TGCGCCAGCAGCTATTTGGGTTCAACTTCCTACGAGCAGTACTTC
cdr3_aa: CASSYLGSTSYEQYF
d_call: NA
clone_size: few
cdr3_length: 15
v_call: TRBV5-1
j_call: TRBJ2-7

cdr3_nt: TGTGCCACCAGCAGAGAGGGACAGGGATTCGATGAGCAGTTCTTC
cdr3_aa: CATSREGQGFDEQFF
d_call: TRBD1
clone_size: NA
cdr3_length: 15
v_call: TRBV15
j_call: TRBJ2-1

cdr3_nt: TGTGCCAGCAGTGAACCCGCCTTGGGACCCTACAATGAGCAGTTCTTC
cdr3_aa: CASSEPALGPYNEQFF
d_call: NA
clone_size: NA
cdr3_length: 16
v_call: TRBV6-1
j_call: TRBJ2-1

cdr3_nt: TGTGCCAGCAGTTTAACCCAGGGAGGCCATCCGGGGGGCTACACCTTC
cdr3_aa: CASSLTQGGHPGGYTF
d_call: NA
clone_size: NA
cdr3_length: 16
v_call: TRBV27
j_call: TRBJ1-2

cdr3_nt: TGCGCCAGCAGCTTGGCGGGGACTTACTCCTACAATGAGCAGTTCTTC
cdr3_aa: CASSLAGTYSYNEQFF
d_call: NA
clone_size: few
cdr3_length: 16
v_call: TRBV5-1
j_call: TRBJ2-1

cdr3_nt: TGTGCCAGCAGCTTGGATCCGGGACTAGCGGGGAGAGAGACCCAGTACTTC
cdr3_aa: CASSLDPGLAGRETQYF
d_call: TRBD2
clone_size: few
cdr3_length: 17
v_call: TRBV5-8
j_call: TRBJ2-5

cdr3_nt: TGTGCCAGCAGCTCCGAACAGCATAATTCACCCCTCCACTTT
cdr3_aa: CASSSEQHNSPLHF
d_call: NA
clone_size: NA
cdr3_length: 14
v_call: TRBV12-3/TRBV12-4
j_call: TRBJ1-6

cdr3_nt: TGTGCCGGCAGCTTCACAGATACGCAGTATTTT
cdr3_aa: CAGSFTDTQYF
d_call: NA
clone_size: NA
cdr3_length: 11
v_call: TRBV11-1
j_call: TRBJ2-3

cdr3_nt: TGCGCCAGCAGCTATGGACCGGAAAAACTGTTTTTT
cdr3_aa: CASSYGPEKLFF
d_call: NA
clone_size: NA
cdr3_length: 12
v_call: TRBV5-1
j_call: TRBJ1-4

cdr3_nt: TGCAGTGCTACAGGACTAGCGGGGGAACTCACAGATACGCAGTATTTT
cdr3_aa: CSATGLAGELTDTQYF
d_call: TRBD2
clone_size: few
cdr3_length: 16
v_call: TRBV20-1
j_call: TRBJ2-3

cdr3_nt: TGTGCCAGCAGCCTCCGGGACACATCGATCTATGGCTACACCTTC
cdr3_aa: CASSLRDTSIYGYTF
d_call: NA
clone_size: NA
cdr3_length: 15
v_call: TRBV7-2
j_call: TRBJ1-2

cdr3_nt: TGCGCCAGCAGCTCCGCCCTGAGCTATAGCAATCAGCCCCAGCATTTT
cdr3_aa: CASSSALSYSNQPQHF
d_call: NA
clone_size: many
cdr3_length: 16
v_call: TRBV4-1
j_call: TRBJ1-5

cdr3_nt: TGTGCCACCAGTGAGATGGACAGCTCCTACGAGCAGTACTTC
cdr3_aa: CATSEMDSSYEQYF
d_call: NA
clone_size: few
cdr3_length: 14
v_call: TRBV24-1
j_call: TRBJ2-7

cdr3_nt: TGCAGTGCCACCCCGAGGGTAGCGGGGCCCACAGATACGCAGTATTTT
cdr3_aa: CSATPRVAGPTDTQYF
d_call: TRBD2
clone_size: few
cdr3_length: 16
v_call: TRBV20-1
j_call: TRBJ2-3

cdr3_nt: TGCAGCGGATGTAGCGGGAACACCGGGGAGCTGTTTTTT
cdr3_aa: CSGCSGNTGELFF
d_call: NA
clone_size: NA
cdr3_length: 13
v_call: TRBV29-1
j_call: TRBJ2-2

cdr3_nt: TGTGCCAGCAGCTCTTTTAAAGTTCTCGGGGGTATGAACACTGAAGCTTTCTTT
cdr3_aa: CASSSFKVLGGMNTEAFF
d_call: NA
clone_size: few
cdr3_length: 18
v_call: TRBV7-9
j_call: TRBJ1-1

cdr3_nt: TGTGCCAGCAGTTTACGGGAGACTAGCACAGATACGCAGTATTTT
cdr3_aa: CASSLRETSTDTQYF
d_call: NA
clone_size: NA
cdr3_length: 15
v_call: TRBV12-3/TRBV12-4
j_call: TRBJ2-3

cdr3_nt: TGCGCCAGCAGTGAGGGTGGAGGCGGGATGCAGCCCCAGCATTTT
cdr3_aa: CASSEGGGGMQPQHF
d_call: NA
clone_size: NA
cdr3_length: 15
v_call: TRBV5-1
j_call: TRBJ1-5

cdr3_nt: TGTGTCAGCAGCTTGGGATCTGGACCGGAGGAGACCCAGTACTTC
cdr3_aa: CVSSLGSGPEETQYF
d_call: NA
clone_size: few
cdr3_length: 15
v_call: TRBV7-2
j_call: TRBJ2-5

cdr3_nt: TGTGCCACCTGGACAGGGCCGGATCAGCCCCAGCATTTT
cdr3_aa: CATWTGPDQPQHF
d_call: TRBD1
clone_size: NA
cdr3_length: 13
v_call: TRBV10-3
j_call: TRBJ1-5

cdr3_nt: TGCAGTGCTTTAGGACAGGGGACCTACGAGCAGTACTTC
cdr3_aa: CSALGQGTYEQYF
d_call: TRBD1
clone_size: NA
cdr3_length: 13
v_call: TRBV20-1
j_call: TRBJ2-7

cdr3_nt: TGTGCCAGCAGCTTACTCTCGGGACAGAACTCCTACGAGCAGTACTTC
cdr3_aa: CASSLLSGQNSYEQYF
d_call: TRBD1
clone_size: few
cdr3_length: 16
v_call: TRBV7-2
j_call: TRBJ2-7

cdr3_nt: TGCAGCGCACTTTCCAGGGGGCAAAACGAGCAGTACTTC
cdr3_aa: CSALSRGQNEQYF
d_call: TRBD1
clone_size: NA
cdr3_length: 13
v_call: TRBV29-1
j_call: TRBJ2-7

cdr3_nt: TGTGCCAGCTTCCAGGGACAGGGTCGACCTGGGGCCAACGTCCTGACTTTC
cdr3_aa: CASFQGQGRPGANVLTF
d_call: TRBD1
clone_size: few
cdr3_length: 17
v_call: TRBV27
j_call: TRBJ2-6

cdr3_nt: TGTGCCATCTACGACGTTTCCGTCCCAGGAATCTCCCTTTATGGCTACACCTTC
cdr3_aa: CAIYDVSVPGISLYGYTF
d_call: NA
clone_size: NA
cdr3_length: 18
v_call: TRBV10-3
j_call: TRBJ1-2

cdr3_nt: TGTGCCAGCAGCTTAAGCAGGGGGCAGGGAGGAGAAAAACTGTTTTTT
cdr3_aa: CASSLSRGQGGEKLFF
d_call: TRBD1
clone_size: few
cdr3_length: 16
v_call: TRBV7-9
j_call: TRBJ1-4

cdr3_nt: TGTGCCAGCAGCGTAGCGGCCAGGGGTAGGGATGGCTACACCTTC
cdr3_aa: CASSVAARGRDGYTF
d_call: NA
clone_size: few
cdr3_length: 15
v_call: TRBV9
j_call: TRBJ1-2

cdr3_nt: TGCGCCAGCAGCTTAGGACTAGCGATGGAGACCCAGTACTTC
cdr3_aa: CASSLGLAMETQYF
d_call: TRBD2
clone_size: few
cdr3_length: 14
v_call: TRBV5-1
j_call: TRBJ2-5

cdr3_nt: TGCGCCAGCAGCCAAGAAGCGACCCCCGGGGCCCTAAGAGAGCAGTTCTTC
cdr3_aa: CASSQEATPGALREQFF
d_call: NA
clone_size: many
cdr3_length: 17
v_call: TRBV4-3
j_call: TRBJ2-1

cdr3_nt: TGTGCCATCACAGACACAGATACGCAGTATTTT
cdr3_aa: CAITDTDTQYF
d_call: NA
clone_size: few
cdr3_length: 11
v_call: TRBV10-3
j_call: TRBJ2-3

cdr3_nt: TGCAGTGCTAGAGATAAGGTCGGCTACACCTTC
cdr3_aa: CSARDKVGYTF
d_call: NA
clone_size: few
cdr3_length: 11
v_call: TRBV20-1
j_call: TRBJ1-2

cdr3_nt: TGTGCCAGCGGCGGACTTGCCGCAGATACGCAGTATTTT
cdr3_aa: CASGGLAADTQYF
d_call: NA
clone_size: few
cdr3_length: 13
v_call: TRBV6-2/TRBV6-3
j_call: TRBJ2-3

cdr3_nt: TGTGCCAGCAGTATACACGCCGCGAACACCGGGGAGCTGTTTTTT
cdr3_aa: CASSIHAANTGELFF
d_call: NA
clone_size: few
cdr3_length: 15
v_call: TRBV25-1
j_call: TRBJ2-2

cdr3_nt: TGTGCCAGCACCCTGGGCGATTTCTCTGGAAACACCATATATTTT
cdr3_aa: CASTLGDFSGNTIYF
d_call: NA
clone_size: NA
cdr3_length: 15
v_call: TRBV12-3/TRBV12-4
j_call: TRBJ1-3

cdr3_nt: TGTGCCAGCAGTGAACCGTTCCCGGGACTAGCGGGGGAACAGTACTTC
cdr3_aa: CASSEPFPGLAGEQYF
d_call: TRBD2
clone_size: NA
cdr3_length: 16
v_call: TRBV25-1
j_call: TRBJ2-7

cdr3_nt: TGCGCCAGCAGCTTGGGTGGTGGAGACAGAGACAATTCACCCCTCCACTTT
cdr3_aa: CASSLGGGDRDNSPLHF
d_call: NA
clone_size: few
cdr3_length: 17
v_call: TRBV5-1
j_call: TRBJ1-6

cdr3_nt: TGTGCCAGCAGCCCCCGACAGGGGTTTAGCTCCTACGAGCAGTACTTC
cdr3_aa: CASSPRQGFSSYEQYF
d_call: TRBD1
clone_size: few
cdr3_length: 16
v_call: TRBV7-2
j_call: TRBJ2-7

cdr3_nt: TGTGCCAGCAGACCGGACAGGGGGGTCTATGGCTACACCTTC
cdr3_aa: CASRPDRGVYGYTF
d_call: TRBD1
clone_size: NA
cdr3_length: 14
v_call: TRBV3-1
j_call: TRBJ1-2

cdr3_nt: TGCGCCAGCAGCCCTGGGGGGATTGGGACTAACTATGGCTACACCTTC
cdr3_aa: CASSPGGIGTNYGYTF
d_call: NA
clone_size: NA
cdr3_length: 16
v_call: TRBV4-3
j_call: TRBJ1-2

cdr3_nt: TGTGCCAGCAGCTTAAGAAGCTCCAACACTGAAGCTTTCTTT
cdr3_aa: CASSLRSSNTEAFF
d_call: NA
clone_size: few
cdr3_length: 14
v_call: TRBV7-2
j_call: TRBJ1-1

cdr3_nt: TGTGCCAGCAGTTTCGGGGGGGCCGTGGTCAATGAGCAGTTCTTC
cdr3_aa: CASSFGGAVVNEQFF
d_call: TRBD2
clone_size: NA
cdr3_length: 15
v_call: TRBV6-5
j_call: TRBJ2-1

cdr3_nt: TGTGCCAGCAGCGTAGGAATCATGGAGACCCAGTACTTC
cdr3_aa: CASSVGIMETQYF
d_call: NA
clone_size: NA
cdr3_length: 13
v_call: TRBV9
j_call: TRBJ2-5